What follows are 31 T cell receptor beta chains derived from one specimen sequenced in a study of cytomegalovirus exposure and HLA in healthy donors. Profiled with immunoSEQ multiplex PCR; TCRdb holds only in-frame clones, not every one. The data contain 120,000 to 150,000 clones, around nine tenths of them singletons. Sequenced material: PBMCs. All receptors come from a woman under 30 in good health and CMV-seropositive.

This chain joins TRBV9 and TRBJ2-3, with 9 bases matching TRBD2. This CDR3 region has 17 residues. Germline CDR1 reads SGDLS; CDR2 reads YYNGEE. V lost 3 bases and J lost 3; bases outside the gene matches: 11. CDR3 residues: CASSAPTSGTKTDTQYF. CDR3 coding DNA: TGTGCCAGCAGCGCACCGACTAGCGGAACGAAGACAGATACGCAGTATTTT.

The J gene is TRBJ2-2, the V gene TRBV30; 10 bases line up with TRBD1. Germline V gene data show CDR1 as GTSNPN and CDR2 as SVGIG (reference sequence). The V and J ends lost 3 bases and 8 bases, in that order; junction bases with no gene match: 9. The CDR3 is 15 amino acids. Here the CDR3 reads CAWRGRQGAGGELFF. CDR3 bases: TGTGCCTGGAGGGGCCGACAGGGGGCGGGAGGGGAGCTGTTTTTT. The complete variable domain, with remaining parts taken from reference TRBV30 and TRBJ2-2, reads SQTIHQWPATLVQPVGSPLSLECTVEGTSNPNLYWYRQAAGRGLQLLFYSVGIGQISSEVPQNLSASRPQDRQFILSSKKLLLSDSGFYLCAWRGRQGAGGELFFGEGSRLTVL.

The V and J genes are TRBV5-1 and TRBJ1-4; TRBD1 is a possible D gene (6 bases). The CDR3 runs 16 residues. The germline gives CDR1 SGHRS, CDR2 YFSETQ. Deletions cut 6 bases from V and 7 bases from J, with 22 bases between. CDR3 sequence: CASTLGGGAEGEKLFF. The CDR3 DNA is TGCGCCAGCACCCTCGGAGGGGGGGCAGAAGGTGAAAAACTGTTTTTT.

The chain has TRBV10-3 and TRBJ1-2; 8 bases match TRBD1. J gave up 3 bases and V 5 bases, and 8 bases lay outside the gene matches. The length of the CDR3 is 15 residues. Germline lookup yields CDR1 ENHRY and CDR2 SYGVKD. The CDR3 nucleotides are TGTGCCATCAGTAGTTCAGGGGGCAAGGACTATGGCTACACCTTC. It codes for CAISSSGGKDYGYTF.

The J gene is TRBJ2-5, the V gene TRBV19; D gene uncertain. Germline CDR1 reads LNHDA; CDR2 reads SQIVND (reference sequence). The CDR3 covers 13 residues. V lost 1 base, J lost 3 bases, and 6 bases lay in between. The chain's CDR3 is CASSIGPKETQYF. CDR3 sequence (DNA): TGTGCCAGTAGTATAGGCCCTAAAGAGACCCAGTACTTC.

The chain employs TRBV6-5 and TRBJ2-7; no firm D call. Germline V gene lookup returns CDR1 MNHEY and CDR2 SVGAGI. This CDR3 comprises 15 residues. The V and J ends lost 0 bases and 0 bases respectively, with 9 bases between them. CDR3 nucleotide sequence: TGTGCCAGCAGTTACTCCCCAACGGTCTCCTACGAGCAGTACTTC. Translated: CASSYSPTVSYEQYF.

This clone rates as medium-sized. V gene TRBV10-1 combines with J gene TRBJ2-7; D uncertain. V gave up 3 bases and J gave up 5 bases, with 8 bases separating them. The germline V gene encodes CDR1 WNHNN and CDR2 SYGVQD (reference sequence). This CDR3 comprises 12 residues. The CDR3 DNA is TGCGCCAGCAGTGATGAAGGAGACGAGCAGTACTTC. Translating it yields CASSDEGDEQYF.

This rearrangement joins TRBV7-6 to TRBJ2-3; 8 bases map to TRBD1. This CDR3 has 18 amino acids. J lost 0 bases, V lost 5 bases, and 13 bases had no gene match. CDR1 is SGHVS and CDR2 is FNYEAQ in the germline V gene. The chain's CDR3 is CASSPHAQGQGSTDTQYF. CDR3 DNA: TGTGCCAGCAGCCCTCATGCGCAAGGACAGGGTAGCACAGATACGCAGTATTTT. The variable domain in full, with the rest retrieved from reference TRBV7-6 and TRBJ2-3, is GAGVSQSPRYKVTKRGQDVALRCDPISGHVSLYWYRQALGQGPEFLTYFNYEAQQDKSGLPNDRFSAERPEGSISTLTIQRTEQRDSAMYRCASSPHAQGQGSTDTQYFGPGTRLTVL.

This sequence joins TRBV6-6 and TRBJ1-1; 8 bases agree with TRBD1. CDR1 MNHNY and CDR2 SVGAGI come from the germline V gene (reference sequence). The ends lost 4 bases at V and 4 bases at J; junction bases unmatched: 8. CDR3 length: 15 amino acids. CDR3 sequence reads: CASSSVTGVGTEAFF. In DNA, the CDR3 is TGTGCCAGCAGTTCGGTGACAGGGGTGGGCACTGAAGCTTTCTTT.

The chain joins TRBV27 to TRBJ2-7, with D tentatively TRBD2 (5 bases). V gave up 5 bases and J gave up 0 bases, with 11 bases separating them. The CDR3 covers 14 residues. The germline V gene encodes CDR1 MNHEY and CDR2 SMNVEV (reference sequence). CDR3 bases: TGTGCCAGCAGTGAGGGTAGTTCCTCCTACGAGCAGTACTTC. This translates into CASSEGSSSYEQYF.

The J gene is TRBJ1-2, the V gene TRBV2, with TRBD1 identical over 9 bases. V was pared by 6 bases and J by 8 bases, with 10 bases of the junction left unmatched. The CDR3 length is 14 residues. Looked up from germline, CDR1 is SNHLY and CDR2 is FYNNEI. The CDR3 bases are TGTGCCAGCAGCCGGGACAGGGCCCCGGGCGGCTACACCTTC. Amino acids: CASSRDRAPGGYTF.

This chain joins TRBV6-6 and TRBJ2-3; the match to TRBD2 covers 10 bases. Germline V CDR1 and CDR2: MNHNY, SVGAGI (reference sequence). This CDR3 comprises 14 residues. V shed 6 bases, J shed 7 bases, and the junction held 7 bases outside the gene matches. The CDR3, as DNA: TGTGCCAGCAGCGGAGCGGGAGGGCCTAATACGCAGTATTTT. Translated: CASSGAGGPNTQYF.

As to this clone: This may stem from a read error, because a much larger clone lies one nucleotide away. CDR3 amino acids: CASRPGGYEQYF. In DNA, the CDR3 is TGTGCCAGCAGGCCAGGGGGCTACGAGCAGTACTTC. The chain joins TRBV2 to TRBJ2-7; the match to TRBD1 covers 7 bases. V was pared by 6 bases and J by 3 bases, with 2 bases of the junction left unmatched. The CDR3 has 12 residues. The germline V gene encodes CDR1 SNHLY and CDR2 FYNNEI.

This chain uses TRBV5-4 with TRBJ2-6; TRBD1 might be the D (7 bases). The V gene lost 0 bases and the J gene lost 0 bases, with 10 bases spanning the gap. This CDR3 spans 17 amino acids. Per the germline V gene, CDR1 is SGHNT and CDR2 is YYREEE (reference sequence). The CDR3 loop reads CASSLDRGGSGANVLTF. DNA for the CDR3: TGTGCCAGCAGCTTGGACAGGGGAGGCTCTGGGGCCAACGTCCTGACTTTC.

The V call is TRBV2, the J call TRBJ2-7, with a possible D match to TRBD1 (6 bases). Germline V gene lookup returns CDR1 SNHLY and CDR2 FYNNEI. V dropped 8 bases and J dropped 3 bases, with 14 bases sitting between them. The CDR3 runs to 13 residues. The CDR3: CASGSGDIYEQYF. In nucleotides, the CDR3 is TGTGCCAGCGGGTCAGGGGACATCTACGAGCAGTACTTC.

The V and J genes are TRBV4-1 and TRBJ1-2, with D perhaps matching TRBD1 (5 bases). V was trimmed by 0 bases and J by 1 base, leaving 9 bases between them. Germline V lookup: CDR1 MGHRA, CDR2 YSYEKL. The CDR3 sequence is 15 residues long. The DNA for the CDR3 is TGCGCCAGCAGCCAAGATAACCAGGGTAACTATGGCTACACCTTC. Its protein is CASSQDNQGNYGYTF.

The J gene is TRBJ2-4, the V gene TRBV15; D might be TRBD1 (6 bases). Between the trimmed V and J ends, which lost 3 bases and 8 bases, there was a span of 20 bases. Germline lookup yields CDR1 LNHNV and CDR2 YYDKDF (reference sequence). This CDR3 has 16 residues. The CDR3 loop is CATSRTARGTEHIQYF. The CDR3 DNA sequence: TGTGCCACCAGCAGGACTGCAAGGGGGACGGAGCACATTCAGTACTTC.

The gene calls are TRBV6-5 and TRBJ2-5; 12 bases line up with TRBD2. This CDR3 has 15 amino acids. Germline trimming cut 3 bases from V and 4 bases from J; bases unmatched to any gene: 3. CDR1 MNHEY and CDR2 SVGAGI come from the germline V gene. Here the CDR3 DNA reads TGTGCCAGCAGTTATCTAGCGGGAGGGCGAGAGACCCAGTACTTC. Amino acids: CASSYLAGGRETQYF.

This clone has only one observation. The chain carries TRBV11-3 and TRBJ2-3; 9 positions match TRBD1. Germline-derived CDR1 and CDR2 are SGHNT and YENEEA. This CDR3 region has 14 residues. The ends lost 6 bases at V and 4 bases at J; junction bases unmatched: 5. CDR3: CASRPGQGADTQYF. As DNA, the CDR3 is TGTGCCAGCAGACCGGGACAGGGTGCAGATACGCAGTATTTT.

CDR3 residues: CASRGATSSDYNEQFF. CDR3 sequence (DNA): TGTGCCAGCCGGGGGGCTACTAGCAGCGATTACAATGAGCAGTTCTTC. The gene calls are TRBV25-1 and TRBJ2-1, with D perhaps TRBD2 (7 bases). V lost 8 bases and J 4 bases, leaving 21 bases between the germline ends. Per germline, CDR1 MGHDK and CDR2 SYGVNS. The CDR3 is made up of 16 amino acids.

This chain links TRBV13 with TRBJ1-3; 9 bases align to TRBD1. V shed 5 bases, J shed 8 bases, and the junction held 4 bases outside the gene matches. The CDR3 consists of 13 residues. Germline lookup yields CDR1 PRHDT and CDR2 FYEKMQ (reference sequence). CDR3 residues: CASSKRQGDTIYF. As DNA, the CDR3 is TGTGCCAGCAGCAAAAGACAGGGGGACACCATATATTTT.

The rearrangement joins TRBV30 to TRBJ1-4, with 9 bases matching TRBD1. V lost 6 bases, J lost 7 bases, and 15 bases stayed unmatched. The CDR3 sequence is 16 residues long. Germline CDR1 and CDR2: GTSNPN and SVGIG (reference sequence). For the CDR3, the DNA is TGTGCCTGTCCGACGTCCCCGGGACAGGGTAGTGAAAAACTGTTTTTT. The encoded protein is CACPTSPGQGSEKLFF.

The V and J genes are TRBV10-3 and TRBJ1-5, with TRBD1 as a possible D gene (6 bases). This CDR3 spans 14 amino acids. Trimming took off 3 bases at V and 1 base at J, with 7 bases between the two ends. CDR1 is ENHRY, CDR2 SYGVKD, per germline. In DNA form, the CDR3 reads TGTGCCATCAGTGACCAGGGGAGCAATCAGCCCCAGCATTTT. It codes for CAISDQGSNQPQHF.

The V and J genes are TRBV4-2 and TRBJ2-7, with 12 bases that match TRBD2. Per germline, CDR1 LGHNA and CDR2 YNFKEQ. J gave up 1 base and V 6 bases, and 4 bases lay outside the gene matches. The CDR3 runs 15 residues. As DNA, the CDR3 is TGTGCCAGCAGTGCCGGACTAGCGGGATCCTACGAGCAGTACTTC. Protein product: CASSAGLAGSYEQYF.

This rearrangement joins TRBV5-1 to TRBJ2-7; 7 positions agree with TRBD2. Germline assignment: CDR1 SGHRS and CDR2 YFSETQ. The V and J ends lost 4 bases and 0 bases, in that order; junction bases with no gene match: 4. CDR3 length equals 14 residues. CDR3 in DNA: TGCGCCAGCAGCCCACTAGCGTCCTCCTACGAGCAGTACTTC. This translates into CASSPLASSYEQYF.

CDR3 residues: CAWETGLGNTIYF. The CDR3 nucleotides are TGTGCCTGGGAAACCGGACTCGGAAACACCATATATTTT. This chain connects TRBV30 to TRBJ1-3; D is unresolved. V was cut by 5 bases and J by 4 bases, with 12 bases left in between. The CDR3 contains 13 residues. Germline-derived CDR1 and CDR2 are GTSNPN and SVGIG (reference sequence).

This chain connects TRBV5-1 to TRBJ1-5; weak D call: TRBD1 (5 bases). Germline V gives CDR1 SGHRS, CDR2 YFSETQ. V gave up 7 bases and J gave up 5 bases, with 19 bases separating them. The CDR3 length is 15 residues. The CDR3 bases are TGCGCCAGCCAAGGACGGGGGAGCTTACATCAGCCCCAGCATTTT. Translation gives CASQGRGSLHQPQHF.

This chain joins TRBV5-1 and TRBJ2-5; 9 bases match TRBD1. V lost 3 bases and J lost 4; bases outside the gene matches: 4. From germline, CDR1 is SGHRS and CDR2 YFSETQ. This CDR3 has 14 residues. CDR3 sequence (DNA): TGCGCCAGCAGCTCGGGGACAGGGAGAGAGACCCAGTACTTC. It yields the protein CASSSGTGRETQYF. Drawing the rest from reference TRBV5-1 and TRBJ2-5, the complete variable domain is KAGVTQTPRYLIKTRGQQVTLSCSPISGHRSVSWYQQTPGQGLQFLFEYFSETQRNKGNFPGRFSGRQFSNSRSEMNVSTLELGDSALYLCASSSGTGRETQYFGPGTRLLVL.

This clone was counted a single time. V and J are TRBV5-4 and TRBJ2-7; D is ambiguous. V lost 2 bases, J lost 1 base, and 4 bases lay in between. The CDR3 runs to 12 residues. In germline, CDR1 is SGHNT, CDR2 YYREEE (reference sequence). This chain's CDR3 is CASSFSSYEQYF. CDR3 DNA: TGTGCCAGCAGCTTTAGTTCCTACGAGCAGTACTTC.

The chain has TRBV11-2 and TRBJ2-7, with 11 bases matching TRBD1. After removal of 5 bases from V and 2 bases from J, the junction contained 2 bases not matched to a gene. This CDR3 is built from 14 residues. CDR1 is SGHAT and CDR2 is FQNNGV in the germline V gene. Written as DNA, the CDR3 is TGTGCCAGCAGCCGGACAGGGGGCACCTACGAGCAGTACTTC. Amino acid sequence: CASSRTGGTYEQYF.

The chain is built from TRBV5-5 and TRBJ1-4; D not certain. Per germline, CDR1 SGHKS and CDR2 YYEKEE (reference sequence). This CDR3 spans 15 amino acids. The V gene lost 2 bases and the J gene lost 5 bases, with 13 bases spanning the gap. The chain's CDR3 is CASSLEGSKNEKLFF. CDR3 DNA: TGTGCCAGCAGCTTAGAGGGTTCCAAGAATGAAAAACTGTTTTTT.